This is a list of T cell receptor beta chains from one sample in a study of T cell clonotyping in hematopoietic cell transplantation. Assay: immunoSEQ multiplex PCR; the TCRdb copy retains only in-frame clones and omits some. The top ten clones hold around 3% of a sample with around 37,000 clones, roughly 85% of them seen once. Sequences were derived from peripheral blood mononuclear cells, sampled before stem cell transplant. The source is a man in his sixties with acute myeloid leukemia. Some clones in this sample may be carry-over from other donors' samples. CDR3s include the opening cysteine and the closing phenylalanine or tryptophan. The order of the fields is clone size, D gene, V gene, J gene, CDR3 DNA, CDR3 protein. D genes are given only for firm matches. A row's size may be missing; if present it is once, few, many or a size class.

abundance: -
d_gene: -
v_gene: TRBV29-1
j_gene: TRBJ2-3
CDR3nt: TGCAGCGTTGATGGTTGGGCTCCTCGCGCAGATACGCAGTATTTT
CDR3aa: CSVDGWAPRADTQYF

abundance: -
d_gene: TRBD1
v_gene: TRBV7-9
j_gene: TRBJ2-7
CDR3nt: TGTGCCAGCAGCTCCGGACAGGGGGCGGAGGAGCAGTACTTC
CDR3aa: CASSSGQGAEEQYF

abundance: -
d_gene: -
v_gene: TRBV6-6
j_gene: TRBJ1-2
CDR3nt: TGTGCCAGCAGTTACTCGAATACAGTCTCGAACTATGGCTACACCTTC
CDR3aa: CASSYSNTVSNYGYTF

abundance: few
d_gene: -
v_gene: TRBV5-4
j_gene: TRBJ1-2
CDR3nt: TGTGCCAGCAGCTTGGAAAAAGGGGGTCGCTACACCTTC
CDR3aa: CASSLEKGGRYTF

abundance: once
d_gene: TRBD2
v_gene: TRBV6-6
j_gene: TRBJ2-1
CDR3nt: TGTGCCAGCAGTACCGGACTAGGGGCGGGGTTCTTC
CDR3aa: CASSTGLGAGFF

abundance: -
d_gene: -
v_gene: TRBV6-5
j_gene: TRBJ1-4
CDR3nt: TGTGCCAGCCGTCGGGGCAGGGAAAAACTGTTTTTT
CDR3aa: CASRRGREKLFF

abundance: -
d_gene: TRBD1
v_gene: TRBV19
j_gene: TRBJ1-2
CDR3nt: TGTGCCACCGTGGGGGGGGACAGGGCGTCTACCTTC
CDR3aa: CATVGGDRASTF

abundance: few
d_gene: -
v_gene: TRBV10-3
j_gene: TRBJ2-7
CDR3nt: TGTGCCATCAGGAGCACGGCGGGTCGGGCCTACGAGCAGTACTTC
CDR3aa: CAIRSTAGRAYEQYF

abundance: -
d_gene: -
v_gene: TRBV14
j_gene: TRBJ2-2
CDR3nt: TGTGCCAGCAGCTGGATCAGGGGAGCCAACACCGGGGAGCTGTTTTTT
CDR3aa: CASSWIRGANTGELFF

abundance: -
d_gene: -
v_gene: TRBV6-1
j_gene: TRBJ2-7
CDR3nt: TGTGCCAGCACAGGGGCCTACGAGCAGTACTTC
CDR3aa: CASTGAYEQYF

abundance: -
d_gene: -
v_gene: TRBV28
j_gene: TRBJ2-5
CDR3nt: TGTGCCGCGGGGCTCTTGCGGGAGACCCAGTACTTC
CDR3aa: CAAGLLRETQYF

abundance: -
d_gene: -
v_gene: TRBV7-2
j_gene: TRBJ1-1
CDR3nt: TGTGCCAGCAGCTTCAACAGGGCATCTGAAGCTTTCTTT
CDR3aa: CASSFNRASEAFF

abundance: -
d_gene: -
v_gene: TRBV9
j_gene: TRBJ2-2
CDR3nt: TGTGCCAGCAGCGCGCGGGGTTCAGGCGCCGGGGAGCTGTTTTTT
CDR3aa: CASSARGSGAGELFF

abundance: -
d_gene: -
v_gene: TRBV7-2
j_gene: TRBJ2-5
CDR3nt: TGTGCCAGCAGCTTAACCCAAGAGACCCAGTACTTC
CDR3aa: CASSLTQETQYF

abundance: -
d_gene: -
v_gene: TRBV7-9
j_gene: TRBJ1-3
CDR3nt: TGTGCCAGCAGCTTAGACAGGGCCGGCTCTGGAAACACCATATATTTT
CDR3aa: CASSLDRAGSGNTIYF

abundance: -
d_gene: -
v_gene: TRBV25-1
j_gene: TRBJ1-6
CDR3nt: TGTGCCAGCAAACGCCCGAATTCACCCCTCCACTTT
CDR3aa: CASKRPNSPLHF

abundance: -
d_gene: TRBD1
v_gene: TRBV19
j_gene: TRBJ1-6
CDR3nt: TGTGCCAGTAGTATCGGGACAGGGAACACCTATAATTCACCCCTCCACTTT
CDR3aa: CASSIGTGNTYNSPLHF

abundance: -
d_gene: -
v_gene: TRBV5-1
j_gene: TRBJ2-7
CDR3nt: TGCGCCAGCAGCCAAACAGGGGAGGGGTCCTACGAGCAGTACTTC
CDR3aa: CASSQTGEGSYEQYF

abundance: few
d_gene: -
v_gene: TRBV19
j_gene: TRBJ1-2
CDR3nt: TGTGCCGCAGGGTTTAACTATGGCTACACCTTC
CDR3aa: CAAGFNYGYTF

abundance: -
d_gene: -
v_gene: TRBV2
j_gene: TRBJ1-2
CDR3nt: TGTGCCAGCAGGAGAGACAGCGAATTTAACTATGGCTACACCTTC
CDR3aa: CASRRDSEFNYGYTF

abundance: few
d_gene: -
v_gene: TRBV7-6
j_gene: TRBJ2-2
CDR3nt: TGTGCCAGCATGGGCTCGGGGTGGCGGAACACCGGGGAGCTGTTTTTT
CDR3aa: CASMGSGWRNTGELFF

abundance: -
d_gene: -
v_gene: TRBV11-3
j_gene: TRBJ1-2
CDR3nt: TGTGCCAGCAGCTTAGAGGGCAGGGCTTCTAACTATGGCTACACCTTC
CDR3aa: CASSLEGRASNYGYTF

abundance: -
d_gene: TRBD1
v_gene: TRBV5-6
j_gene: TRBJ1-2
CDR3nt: TGTGCCAGCAGCTTTTCGGGACAGGGCGAAAGTGGCTACACCTTC
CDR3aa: CASSFSGQGESGYTF

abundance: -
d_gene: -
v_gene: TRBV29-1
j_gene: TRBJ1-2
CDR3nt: TGCAGCGTTCTCGTCGTGCGGGGCTACACCTTC
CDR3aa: CSVLVVRGYTF

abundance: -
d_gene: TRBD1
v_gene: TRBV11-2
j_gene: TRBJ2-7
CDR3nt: TGTGCCAGCAGCTTGCTCTGGGACAGGTCCTACGAGCAGTACTTC
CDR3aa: CASSLLWDRSYEQYF

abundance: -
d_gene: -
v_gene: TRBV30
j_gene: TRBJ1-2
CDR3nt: TGTGCCTGGAGTGTCGAGGGGGTTGCTAACTATGGCTACACCTTC
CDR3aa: CAWSVEGVANYGYTF

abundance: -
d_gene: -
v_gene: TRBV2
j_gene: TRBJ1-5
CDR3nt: TGTGCCAGCAGTGAAGCAGGCCCCAATCAGCCCCAGCATTTT
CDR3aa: CASSEAGPNQPQHF

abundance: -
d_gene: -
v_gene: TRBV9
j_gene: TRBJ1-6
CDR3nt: TGTGCCAGCAGCCTTAACGACCCGGCTAATTCACCCCTCCACTTT
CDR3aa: CASSLNDPANSPLHF

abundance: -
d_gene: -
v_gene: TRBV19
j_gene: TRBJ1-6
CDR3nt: TGTGCCAGTAGTATAGTTGCCGATTTGGGCTACAATTCACCCCTCCACTTT
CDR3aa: CASSIVADLGYNSPLHF

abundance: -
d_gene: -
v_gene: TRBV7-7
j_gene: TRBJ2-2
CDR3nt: TGTGCTAGCAGCTTAGGGGGGGCTGGCACCGGGGAGCTGTTTTTT
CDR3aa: CASSLGGAGTGELFF

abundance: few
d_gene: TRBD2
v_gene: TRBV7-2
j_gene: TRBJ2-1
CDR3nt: TGTGCCAGCAGCACGACTAGCGGGGTTAACGATGAGCAGTTCTTC
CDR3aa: CASSTTSGVNDEQFF